Presented here are 31 T cell receptor beta chains from one specimen sequenced in a study of cytomegalovirus exposure and HLA in healthy donors. The PCR used 60 Vbeta and 13 Jbeta primers. Clones were read by immunoSEQ multiplex PCR, and TCRdb kept only the in-frame ones, dropping some. The data show 95,000 to 150,000 clones, roughly 77% seen once. Source material: PBMCs. These TCRs come from a man aged 18 to 29 in good health and CMV-seronegative.

The chain joins TRBV6-5 to TRBJ1-5, with 7 bases lining up with TRBD1. The V and J ends lost 6 bases and 0 bases, in that order; junction bases with no gene match: 5. Germline V CDR1 and CDR2: MNHEY, SVGAGI. CDR3 length: 15 amino acids. CDR3: CASSQDRLSNQPQHF. The CDR3 DNA reads TGTGCCAGCAGCCAGGACAGGCTTAGCAATCAGCCCCAGCATTTT.

V gene TRBV5-5 combines with J gene TRBJ1-1; D is uncertain. V shed 0 bases and J shed 0 bases, with 9 bases lying between them. The CDR3 consists of 15 residues. The V gene's germline CDR1 is SGHKS and CDR2 YYEKEE (reference sequence). DNA for the CDR3: TGTGCCAGCAGCTTGGACACACAGATGAACACTGAAGCTTTCTTT. Amino acids: CASSLDTQMNTEAFF.

The chain uses TRBV5-1 and TRBJ1-3, with 8 positions matching TRBD1. With V trimmed by 4 bases and J by 7 bases, 13 bases remained unmatched. The CDR3 contains 16 residues. CDR1 is SGHRS and CDR2 is YFSETQ in the germline V gene. CDR3 region: CASSKGTGQASNTIYF. The CDR3 coding sequence is TGCGCCAGCAGCAAAGGGACAGGTCAAGCCTCGAACACCATATATTTT.

The rearrangement joins TRBV12-5 to TRBJ1-2; D might be TRBD1 (6 bases). CDR1 is LGHNT and CDR2 is FRNRAP in the germline V gene. V lost 1 base and J 3 bases, leaving 6 bases between the germline ends. The CDR3 has 13 residues. The CDR3 DNA reads as TGTGCTAGTGGTTTGGACAGGGACTATGGCTACACCTTC. Translating it yields CASGLDRDYGYTF.

The genes are TRBV6-5 and TRBJ1-1, with D maybe TRBD1 (5 bases). This CDR3 is 13 amino acids long. Looked up from germline, CDR1 is MNHEY and CDR2 is SVGAGI. V was clipped by 5 bases and J by 1 base, with 8 bases between them. The CDR3 here is CASSPQGNTEAFF. The CDR3 DNA reads as TGTGCCAGCAGTCCCCAGGGGAACACTGAAGCTTTCTTT.

This chain joins TRBV7-9 and TRBJ2-7; a weak D match, TRBD1 (6 bases). Trimming took 6 bases from V and 2 from J, leaving 14 bases between them. Germline CDR1 reads SEHNR; CDR2 reads FQNEAQ (reference sequence). The CDR3 contains 14 residues. For the CDR3, the DNA is TGTGCCAGCAGTCACAGGGATTTTGCCTACGAGCAGTACTTC. Translation gives CASSHRDFAYEQYF.

As concerns this clone: A junction end diverges from the germline sequence, so it may reflect a read error. The CDR3 bases are TGTGCCAGCAGGTTGGACGGGTCCTATGGCTACACCTTC. Its protein is CASRLDGSYGYTF. V gene TRBV5-6 combines with J gene TRBJ1-2, with D unclear. The germline gives CDR1 SGHDT, CDR2 YYEEEE. The CDR3 runs 13 residues. The full variable domain, with the rest looked up from reference TRBV5-6 and TRBJ1-2, is DAGVTQSPTHLIKTRGQQVTLRCSPKSGHDTVSWYQQALGQGPQFIFQYYEEEERQRGNFPDRFSGHQFPNYSSELNVNALLLGDSALYLCASRLDGSYGYTFGSGTRLTVV.

The chain combines TRBV9 with TRBJ1-2; no firm D call. CDR1 SGDLS and CDR2 YYNGEE come from the germline V gene. Trimming shortened V by 7 bases and J by 4 bases, and 17 bases separated the two germline ends. The CDR3 consists of 14 residues. The CDR3 coding sequence is TGTGCCAGCCTCGGGAACGGGAACCCCTATGGCTACACCTTC. This gives the protein CASLGNGNPYGYTF.

The J gene is TRBJ1-1, the V gene TRBV7-8; D not resolved. V gave up 0 bases and J gave up 3 bases, with 8 bases separating them. The CDR3 is 14 amino acids. The germline gives CDR1 SGHVS, CDR2 FQNEAQ. This CDR3 reads CASSLALGDTEAFF. The CDR3 bases are TGTGCCAGCAGCTTAGCATTGGGCGACACTGAAGCTTTCTTT. The full variable domain, its missing parts supplied by reference TRBV7-8 and TRBJ1-1, is GAGVSQSPRYKVAKRGQDVALRCDPISGHVSLFWYQQALGQGPEFLTYFQNEAQLDKSGLPSDRFFAERPEGSVSTLKIQRTQQEDSAVYLCASSLALGDTEAFFGQGTRLTVV.

In this sample, this clone turned up once. V usage is TRBV7-6 and J usage is TRBJ1-1; 8 positions match TRBD1. CDR3 length equals 15 residues. In germline, CDR1 is SGHVS, CDR2 FNYEAQ. Trimming removed 1 base from V and 4 bases from J; junction bases left unmatched: 5. The CDR3 nucleotides read TGTGCCAGCAGCTTAGGGACAGGGTCGTCCACTGAAGCTTTCTTT. Encoded protein: CASSLGTGSSTEAFF.

The rearrangement joins TRBV11-3 to TRBJ1-6; 7 nucleotides line up with TRBD1. V lost 4 bases and J lost 10; bases outside the gene matches: 10. The germline CDR1 and CDR2 sequences are SGHNT and YENEEA. The CDR3 length is 15 residues. The CDR3 DNA is TGTGCCAGCAGCTCGTTAACAGGGGTTAGATCACCCCTCCACTTT. Residues: CASSSLTGVRSPLHF.

Here the CDR3 reads CASGTRGADTQYF. The CDR3 DNA reads as TGTGCCAGCGGGACACGTGGAGCAGATACGCAGTATTTT. The chain uses TRBV5-6 and TRBJ2-3; D is possibly TRBD1 (6 bases). The CDR3 is 13 amino acids. V shed 7 bases and J shed 4 bases, with 13 bases lying between them. Per germline, CDR1 SGHDT and CDR2 YYEEEE.

V usage is TRBV15 and J usage is TRBJ1-5; TRBD1 agrees at 7 bases. The CDR3 extends over 15 amino acids. The germline CDR1 and CDR2 sequences are LNHNV and YYDKDF (reference sequence). The V and J ends lost 1 base and 3 bases, in that order; junction bases with no gene match: 3. The CDR3 loop reads CATSRGDRVNQPQHF. The CDR3 coding sequence is TGTGCCACCAGCAGAGGGGACAGAGTCAATCAGCCCCAGCATTTT.

The rearrangement joins TRBV7-3 to TRBJ2-2, with TRBD2 matching 9 bases. V gave up 2 bases and J gave up 7 bases; unmatched junction bases: 11. CDR1 is SGHTA and CDR2 is FQGTGA in the germline V gene. This CDR3 spans 17 amino acids. CDR3 loop: CASSLDGTSHDNGELFF. The CDR3 DNA reads TGTGCCAGCAGCTTAGATGGGACTAGCCACGATAACGGGGAGCTGTTTTTT.

The chain carries TRBV7-2 and TRBJ2-7; perhaps TRBD1 as D (5 bases). The CDR3 contains 14 residues. The V end lost 1 base, the J end lost 7 bases, and 14 bases lay between the germline ends. The V gene's germline CDR1 is SGHTA and CDR2 FQGNSA. In nucleotides, the CDR3 is TGTGCCAGCAGCTTAGGTCCCAGCAGGGCGGAGCAGTACTTC. Translated, it gives CASSLGPSRAEQYF.

The rearrangement joins TRBV5-4 to TRBJ2-5; perhaps TRBD1 as D (6 bases). Trimming cost V 4 bases and J 11 bases, with 18 bases left between them. CDR1 SGHNT and CDR2 YYREEE come from the germline V gene (reference sequence). The CDR3 loop spans 13 amino acids. The CDR3 DNA sequence: TGTGCCAGCAGCGCAGCTTTGACAGGCCAGCAGTACTTC. Translation: CASSAALTGQQYF.

The chain has TRBV10-1 and TRBJ2-7; 10 nucleotides align to TRBD1. Per the germline V gene, CDR1 is WNHNN and CDR2 is SYGVQD (reference sequence). V lost 6 bases to trimming and J lost 4 bases; unmatched junction nucleotides: 6. The CDR3 covers 14 residues. The CDR3 sequence: CASRDRGRMYEQYF. The CDR3 DNA sequence: TGCGCCAGCAGAGACAGGGGGCGCATGTACGAGCAGTACTTC.

This rearrangement joins TRBV5-1 to TRBJ1-2, with 8 bases lining up with TRBD1. V was clipped by 3 bases and J by 6 bases; unmatched bases: 7. The CDR3 covers 14 residues. Per the germline V gene, CDR1 is SGHRS and CDR2 is YFSETQ. The CDR3 bases are TGCGCCAGCAGCTCCCAGGGGGCCGGTGATGGCTACACCTTC. Translation gives CASSSQGAGDGYTF.

The CDR3 loop reads CASSLAGLESGEQFF. In DNA form, the CDR3 reads TGTGCCAGCAGCTTAGCGGGACTAGAGTCCGGTGAGCAGTTCTTC. V and J are TRBV7-3 and TRBJ2-1, with 8 nucleotides matching TRBD2. With 2 bases clipped from V and 9 bases from J, the junction kept 9 bases outside the gene matches. The CDR3 is made up of 15 amino acids. CDR1 is SGHTA, CDR2 FQGTGA, per germline.

V is TRBV4-1 and J is TRBJ1-6; D may be TRBD1 (5 bases). The germline V gene encodes CDR1 MGHRA and CDR2 YSYEKL. Trimming removed 4 bases from V and 8 bases from J, with 18 bases in between. The CDR3 covers 16 residues. CDR3 sequence reads: CASSPRQGNLDSPLHF. The CDR3 coding sequence is TGCGCCAGCAGCCCCCGCCAGGGTAATTTGGATTCACCCCTCCACTTT.

J is TRBJ2-3 and V is TRBV19; 8 bases are shared with TRBD1. J was trimmed by 1 base and V by 5 bases; bases with no gene match: 11. This CDR3 region has 17 residues. Per germline, CDR1 LNHDA and CDR2 SQIVND (reference sequence). The CDR3 nucleotides are TGTGCCAGTAGTTCCGACCCAGGGGGCTTCGGCACAGATACGCAGTATTTT. Its translation is CASSSDPGGFGTDTQYF. The full variable domain, its missing parts supplied by reference TRBV19 and TRBJ2-3, is DGGITQSPKYLFRKEGQNVTLSCEQNLNHDAMYWYRQDPGQGLRLIYYSQIVNDFQKGDIAEGYSVSREKKESFPLTVTSAQKNPTAFYLCASSSDPGGFGTDTQYFGPGTRLTVL.

The chain carries TRBV5-4 and TRBJ2-5; possibly TRBD2 for D (6 bases). The CDR3 consists of 15 residues. Trimming pared 0 bases from V and 1 base from J, leaving 10 bases between. The germline CDR1 and CDR2 sequences are SGHNT and YYREEE (reference sequence). CDR3 nucleotide sequence: TGTGCCAGCAGCTTGGCCAAGGGACTCCAAGAGACCCAGTACTTC. This sequence encodes CASSLAKGLQETQYF.

This clone showed up just a few times. The chain recombines TRBV5-1 with TRBJ1-5; 7 nucleotides agree with TRBD1. The length of the CDR3 is 14 residues. Unmatched junction bases numbered 6, after V lost 8 bases and J lost 1 base. CDR1 and CDR2 from the germline V gene are SGHRS and YFSETQ. The DNA of the CDR3 is TGCGCCAGTCCGAGGGGGCTCAGCAATCAGCCCCAGCATTTT. Protein product: CASPRGLSNQPQHF.

The genes are TRBV7-8 and TRBJ2-5; D might be TRBD1 (6 bases). The CDR3 is 13 amino acids. CDR1 SGHVS and CDR2 FQNEAQ come from the germline V gene. Trimming removed 5 bases at V and 5 bases at J, with 12 bases between. Here the CDR3 DNA reads TGTGCCAGCAGCAACACAGGGTATGAGACCCAGTACTTC. Translated, it gives CASSNTGYETQYF.

The table lists this clone with a few counts. The V call is TRBV11-2, the J call TRBJ1-1, with a tentative D call TRBD1 (5 bases). CDR1 is SGHAT, CDR2 FQNNGV, per germline. This CDR3 spans 15 amino acids. V lost 4 bases and J 4 bases, leaving 16 bases between the germline ends. The CDR3 is CASSSGPGSSTEAFF. The CDR3 DNA is TGTGCCAGCAGCTCGGGACCCGGGAGTAGCACTGAAGCTTTCTTT.

The rearrangement links TRBV10-2 to TRBJ1-1; D is unresolved. CDR3 length: 14 residues. Germline V CDR1 and CDR2: WSHSY, SAAADI. Trimming stripped 3 bases from V and 6 bases from J, with 14 bases between. Here the CDR3 reads CASSDYSKRAEAFF. In DNA, the CDR3 is TGCGCCAGCAGTGATTACAGCAAGAGGGCTGAAGCTTTCTTT.

This chain's CDR3 is CASSFWTGSSTEQFF. In DNA, the CDR3 is TGTGCCAGCAGTTTTTGGACAGGGTCCAGTACCGAGCAGTTCTTC. V usage is TRBV28 and J usage is TRBJ2-1; the match to TRBD1 covers 8 bases. Germline loops: CDR1 MDHEN, CDR2 SYDVKM. Unmatched junction bases numbered 11, after V lost 3 bases and J lost 10 bases. CDR3 length equals 15 residues.

The chain links TRBV18 to TRBJ2-7, with TRBD1 identical over 9 bases. This CDR3 comprises 15 residues. The V and J ends lost 5 bases and 6 bases, in that order; junction bases with no gene match: 11. Germline assignment: CDR1 KGHSH and CDR2 LQKENI. CDR3 nucleotide sequence: TGTGCCAGCTCAGCGAGACAGGGGGTAAAGAGCGAGCAGTACTTC. This gives the protein CASSARQGVKSEQYF. Drawing the rest from reference TRBV18 and TRBJ2-7, the complete variable domain is NAGVMQNPRHLVRRRGQEARLRCSPMKGHSHVYWYRQLPEEGLKFMVYLQKENIIDESGMPKERFSAEFPKEGPSILRIQQVVRGDSAAYFCASSARQGVKSEQYFGPGTRLTVT.

The genes are TRBV4-2 and TRBJ2-1; 11 bases map to TRBD2. CDR3 size: 16 residues. Germline CDR1 reads LGHNA; CDR2 reads YNFKEQ. Trimming took 4 bases from V and 7 from J; bases not matched to a gene: 9. As DNA, the CDR3 is TGTGCCAGCAGCCTCCATGAGGCTAGCGGGGGGAATGAGCAGTTCTTC. This encodes CASSLHEASGGNEQFF.

The CDR3 spells CASNTGDTRAEAFF. DNA for the CDR3: TGTGCCAGCAACACCGGGGACACCCGGGCTGAAGCTTTCTTT. The chain employs TRBV6-1 and TRBJ1-1, with D maybe TRBD1 (6 bases). The CDR3 runs to 14 residues. V gave up 7 bases and J gave up 6 bases, with 18 bases separating them. Germline V gene sequence: CDR1 MNHNS, CDR2 SASEGT.

The CDR3: CASTVVGAGQPQHF. The CDR3 nucleotides read TGTGCCAGTACCGTGGTGGGGGCGGGTCAGCCCCAGCATTTT. The chain uses TRBV19 and TRBJ1-5, with a weak D call TRBD1 (6 bases). CDR3 length: 14 residues. Trimming left V 7 bases short and J 6 bases short, with 16 bases between. Per the germline V gene, CDR1 is LNHDA and CDR2 is SQIVND (reference sequence).